This T cell receptor beta chain was found in a study of regulatory T cells in long-lasting Graves disease. Building of the TCR beta libraries involved iRepertoire HTBI primers and Arm-PCR of CDR3 regions. TCRdb independently ran MiXCR on the multiplex PCR reads; one entry per CDR3 protein. Seen here are under 800,000 distinct CDR3 sequences, less than 20% observed once, and the top ten hold 15% to 20%. The time point: newly diagnosed GD, antithyroid drugs for less than 3 months. Making the TCR library involved RNA that had been extracted from PBMCs. The junction had 17 bases not matched to a gene; V was cut back by 3 bases and J by 8 bases. CDR3 length equals 19 residues. From germline, CDR1 is SGDLS and CDR2 YYNGEE. Another study also made use of these data, one on T cells in Graves' hyperthyroidism and ophthalmopathy.

The sequencing here drew on peripheral blood mononuclear cells (PBMCs), taken at new diagnosis, from a patient treated with antithyroid drugs. This clonotype originated in a woman aged 25 to 39 with Graves disease. The chain uses TRBV9 and TRBJ2-1, with 13 bases identical to TRBD2. Here the CDR3 reads CASSGPFLGTSGMVDEQFF. CDR3 DNA: TGTGCCAGCAGCGGACCCTTCTTGGGGACTAGCGGGATGGTAGATGAGCAGTTCTTC.